This entry describes one TCR beta chain. The antigen is undetermined. This specimen comes from a study of PD-L1 blockade in urothelial cancer. Study-wide results and limits: At the 3-week point, tumor-associated blood clones expanded more in durable-benefit patients.

This CDR3 spans 16 amino acids. V was pared by 5 bases and J by 8 bases, with 11 bases of the junction left unmatched. Per germline, CDR1 LNHNV and CDR2 YYDKDF (reference sequence). Time point reported: pretreatment peripheral blood. Assay: immunoSEQ multiplex PCR; the TCRdb copy retains only in-frame clones and omits some. The sample includes roughly 130,000 clones, less than 85% seen only once; the top ten take roughly 2.9%. The sample consisted of PBMCs, taken around atezolizumab (anti-PD-L1) treatment. The receptor was derived from a man aged 45 to 65 with urothelial cancer. This sequence joins TRBV15 and TRBJ1-5; 11 nucleotides align to TRBD1. CDR3 protein: CATSGRGQGGWEPQHF. The CDR3 nucleotides read TGTGCCACCAGCGGACGGGGACAGGGGGGGTGGGAGCCCCAGCATTTT.